This entry is about one T cell receptor beta chain. Its antigen is currently unknown. The sample comes from a study of blood T cells in healthy people across ages. The study's findings and limits: Per million T cells, TCR beta diversity dropped roughly linearly as age increased. The study found TCR beta diversity correlated strongly with naive T cell percentage. Long-lived and aged donors differed, with more naive CD4+ cells and higher diversity in the long-lived.

PCR was performed a second time for about 6 to 12 cycles using a sample-barcoded 5' primer and a J-beta primer mix. Each cDNA molecule received a tag from a template-switch adaptor that had 12 random nucleotides. MiXCR, run by TCRdb on the 5' RACE reads, gives a single entry per CDR3 protein. Among 650,000 to 700,000 distinct CDR3 sequences, 45% to 60% were seen once, and the ten largest hold roughly 14%. V shed 2 bases and J 7 bases; nucleotides not matched to a gene: 7. CDR1 MDHEN and CDR2 SYDVKM come from the germline V gene. This CDR3 comprises 15 residues. This chain joins TRBV28 and TRBJ2-7; the match to TRBD2 covers 11 bases. The sample taken for sequencing was blood. The TCR comes from an elderly woman in good health. In nucleotides, the CDR3 is TGTGCCAGCAGTTTAGTTCTAGCGGGAGGAGGTGAGCAGTACTTC. Protein product: CASSLVLAGGGEQYF. Together with reference TRBV28 and TRBJ2-7, the CDR3 gives the full variable domain: DVKVTQSSRYLVKRTGEKVFLECVQDMDHENMFWYRQDPGLGLRLIYFSYDVKMKEKGDIPEGYSVSREKKERFSLILESASTNQTSMYLCASSLVLAGGGEQYFGPGTRLTVT.